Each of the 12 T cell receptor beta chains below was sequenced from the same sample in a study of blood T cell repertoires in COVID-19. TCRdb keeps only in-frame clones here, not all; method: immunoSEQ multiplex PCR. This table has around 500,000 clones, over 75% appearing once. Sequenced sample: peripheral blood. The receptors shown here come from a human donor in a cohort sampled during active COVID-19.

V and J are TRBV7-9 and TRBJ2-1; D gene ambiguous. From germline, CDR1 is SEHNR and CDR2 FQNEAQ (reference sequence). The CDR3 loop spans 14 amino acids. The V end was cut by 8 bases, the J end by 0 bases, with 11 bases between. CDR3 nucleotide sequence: TGTGCCAGCTCTAGTAGAGACTCCTACAATGAGCAGTTCTTC. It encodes CASSSRDSYNEQFF. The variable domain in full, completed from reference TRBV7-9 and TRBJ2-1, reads DTGVSQNPRHKITKRGQNVTFRCDPISEHNRLYWYRQTLGQGPEFLTYFQNEAQLEKSRLLSDRFSAERPKGSFSTLEIQRTEQGDSAMYLCASSSRDSYNEQFFGPGTRLTVL.

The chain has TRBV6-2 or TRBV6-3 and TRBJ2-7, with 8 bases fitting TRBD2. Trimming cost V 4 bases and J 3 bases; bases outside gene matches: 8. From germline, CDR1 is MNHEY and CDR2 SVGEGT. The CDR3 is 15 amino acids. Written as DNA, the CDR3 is TGTGCCAGCAGTTTCGCTAGCGGGCAATACTACGAGCAGTACTTC. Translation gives CASSFASGQYYEQYF.

This CDR3 reads CAWMIGIGDTEAFF. The CDR3 DNA is TGTGCCTGGATGATAGGGATAGGGGACACTGAAGCTTTCTTT. This chain joins TRBV30 and TRBJ1-1, with a tentative D call TRBD1 (5 bases). Germline lookup yields CDR1 GTSNPN and CDR2 SVGIG (reference sequence). The CDR3 is 14 amino acids. V shed 4 bases and J shed 3 bases, with 15 bases lying between them.

The CDR3 region is CASSLGTGLTYEQYF. DNA for the CDR3: TGTGCCAGCAGCTTAGGGACAGGACTTACCTACGAGCAGTACTTC. The chain joins TRBV5-6 to TRBJ2-7; 8 bases match TRBD1. CDR1 SGHDT and CDR2 YYEEEE come from the germline V gene. This CDR3 has 15 residues. J was trimmed by 2 bases and V by 2 bases; bases with no gene match: 6.

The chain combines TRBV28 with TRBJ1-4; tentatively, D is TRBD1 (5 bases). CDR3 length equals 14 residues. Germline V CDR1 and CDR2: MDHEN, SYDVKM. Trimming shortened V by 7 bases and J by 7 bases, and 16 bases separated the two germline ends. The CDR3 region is CASTLGGGGEKLFF. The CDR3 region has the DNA TGTGCCAGCACCTTGGGGGGAGGCGGTGAAAAACTGTTTTTT.

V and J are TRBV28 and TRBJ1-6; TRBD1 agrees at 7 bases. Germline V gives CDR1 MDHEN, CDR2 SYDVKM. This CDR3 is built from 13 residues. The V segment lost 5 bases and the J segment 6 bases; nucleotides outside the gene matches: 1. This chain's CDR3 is CASSRDSNSPLHF. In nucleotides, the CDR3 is TGTGCCAGCAGTCGGGACAGTAATTCACCCCTCCACTTT.

CDR3 DNA sequence: TGCGCCAGCAGTCTCCCGACTAGCGGGAGCTACACCGGGGAGCTGTTTTTT. It encodes CASSLPTSGSYTGELFF. The chain links TRBV5-1 to TRBJ2-2; 12 bases align to TRBD2. The V and J ends lost 5 bases and 3 bases, in that order; junction bases with no gene match: 8. The germline CDR1 and CDR2 sequences are SGHRS and YFSETQ. This CDR3 has 17 residues.

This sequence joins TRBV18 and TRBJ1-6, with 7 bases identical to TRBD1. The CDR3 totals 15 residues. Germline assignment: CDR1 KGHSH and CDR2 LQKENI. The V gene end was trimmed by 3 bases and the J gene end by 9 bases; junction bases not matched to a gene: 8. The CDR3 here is CASSPGTASSSPLHF. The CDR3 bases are TGTGCCAGCTCACCGGGGACAGCGTCTAGTTCACCCCTCCACTTT.

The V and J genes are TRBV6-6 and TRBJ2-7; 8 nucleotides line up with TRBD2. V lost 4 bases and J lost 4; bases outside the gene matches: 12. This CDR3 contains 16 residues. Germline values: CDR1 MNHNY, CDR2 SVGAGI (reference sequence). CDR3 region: CASSSGPGGSSYEQYF. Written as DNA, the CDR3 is TGTGCCAGCAGTTCCGGACCGGGGGGGTCCTCTTACGAGCAGTACTTC.

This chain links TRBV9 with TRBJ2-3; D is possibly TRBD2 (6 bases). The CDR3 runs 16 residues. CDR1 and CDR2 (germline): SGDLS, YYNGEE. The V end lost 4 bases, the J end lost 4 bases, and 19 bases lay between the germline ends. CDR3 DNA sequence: TGTGCCAGCAGCCGCGCTATAGGGAGGCCACCAGATACGCAGTATTTT. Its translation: CASSRAIGRPPDTQYF.

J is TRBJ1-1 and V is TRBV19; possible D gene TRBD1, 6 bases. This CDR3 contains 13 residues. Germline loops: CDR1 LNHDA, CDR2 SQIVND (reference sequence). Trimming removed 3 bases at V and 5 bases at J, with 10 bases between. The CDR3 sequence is CASSMVTGTEAFF. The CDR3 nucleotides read TGTGCCAGTAGTATGGTAACAGGGACTGAAGCTTTCTTT.

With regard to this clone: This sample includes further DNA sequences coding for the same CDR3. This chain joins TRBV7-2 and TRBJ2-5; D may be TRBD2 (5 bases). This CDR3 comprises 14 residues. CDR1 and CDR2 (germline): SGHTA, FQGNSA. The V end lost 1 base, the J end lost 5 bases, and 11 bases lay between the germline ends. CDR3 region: CASSLGLAGETQYF. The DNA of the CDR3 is TGTGCCAGCAGCTTAGGGCTAGCCGGGGAGACCCAGTACTTC. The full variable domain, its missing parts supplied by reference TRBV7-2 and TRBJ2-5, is GAGVSQSPSNKVTEKGKDVELRCDPISGHTALYWYRQSLGQGLEFLIYFQGNSAPDKSGLPSDRFSAERTGGSVSTLTIQRTQQEDSAVYLCASSLGLAGETQYFGPGTRLLVL.